This is a list of T cell receptor beta chains from one sample in a study of PD-1 blockade in classical Hodgkin lymphoma. Generated by immunoSEQ multiplex PCR, the TCRdb table keeps only in-frame clones and is missing some. The data hold around 23,000 clones, with roughly 78% observed a single time. This sample comprised peripheral blood mononuclear cells (PBMCs), obtained before the second cycle of nivolumab. Every receptor here comes from a human donor with classical Hodgkin lymphoma. Each CDR3 is given with its conserved first and last residue. A D gene is named only where the DNA matches it firmly. Clone size is not always given. Where it is, it says once, few, many or a class for expanded clones.

>-|-|TRBJ2-1|TRBV11-2
CASSPSGAGSWEFF
TGTGCCAGCAGCCCCTCGGGGGCCGGGTCCTGGGAGTTCTTC
>-|TRBD2|TRBJ2-3|TRBV10-3
CAISTGLAGSTDTQYF
TGTGCCATCAGTACGGGACTAGCGGGAAGCACAGATACGCAGTATTTT
>-|-|TRBJ2-1|TRBV18
CASSPSAGTDEQFF
TGTGCCAGCTCACCAAGTGCGGGGACGGATGAGCAGTTCTTC
>-|-|TRBJ2-2|TRBV9
CASSPRGRSANTGELFF
TGTGCCAGCAGCCCCAGGGGTAGGAGTGCGAACACCGGGGAGCTGTTTTTT
>few|TRBD1|TRBJ1-4|TRBV7-9
CASSLGDSANEKLFF
TGTGCCAGCAGCTTGGGGGACAGCGCTAATGAAAAACTGTTTTTT
>few|-|TRBJ2-1|TRBV9
CASSADSGDYNEQFF
TGTGCCAGCAGCGCGGACAGCGGCGACTACAATGAGCAGTTCTTC
>-|-|TRBJ1-4|TRBV5-1
CASSWVAANEKLFF
TGCGCCAGCAGTTGGGTAGCCGCTAATGAAAAACTGTTTTTT
>large|-|TRBJ1-4|TRBV7-2
CASSLARGFSVTINEKLFF
TGTGCCAGCAGCTTAGCGCGGGGTTTTTCCGTAACAATCAATGAAAAACTGTTTTTT
>-|-|TRBJ1-3|TRBV30
CAWSPSLNSGNTIYF
TGTGCCTGGAGTCCATCCCTTAACTCTGGAAACACCATATATTTT
>-|TRBD1|TRBJ1-3|TRBV5-6
CASSLIDRGLGNTIYF
TGTGCCAGCAGCTTGATCGACAGGGGGCTAGGAAACACCATATATTTT
>-|-|TRBJ2-3|TRBV4-3
CASSQDPWPARDTQYF
TGCGCCAGCAGCCAAGATCCCTGGCCAGCCAGGGATACGCAGTATTTT
>once|TRBD1|TRBJ2-5|TRBV7-9
CASGQGAEETQYF
TGTGCCAGCGGGCAGGGGGCTGAGGAGACCCAGTACTTC
>once|TRBD1|TRBJ1-6|TRBV7-2
CASSSAGGTGYNSPLHF
TGTGCCAGCAGCTCAGCGGGGGGGACAGGTTATAATTCACCCCTCCACTTT
>-|-|TRBJ1-5|TRBV6-5
CASSYGRYQPQHF
TGTGCCAGCAGTTACGGCAGGTATCAGCCCCAGCATTTT
>-|TRBD1|TRBJ1-1|TRBV14
CATRDRGFSDTEAFF
TGTGCCACCCGGGACAGGGGGTTTTCGGACACTGAAGCTTTCTTT
>few|-|TRBJ2-2|TRBV6-5
CASSYSSQGTGELFF
TGTGCCAGCAGTTACTCGAGCCAGGGGACCGGGGAGCTGTTTTTT
>-|TRBD1|TRBJ1-6|TRBV6-6
CASSYSTGYNSPLHF
TGTGCCAGCAGTTACTCGACAGGGTATAATTCACCCCTCCACTTT
>-|TRBD2|TRBJ2-2|TRBV9
CASSRTSGNTGELFF
TGTGCCAGCAGCCGTACTAGCGGGAACACCGGGGAGCTGTTTTTT
>once|-|TRBJ1-4|TRBV18
CASSSKQSGRGPNEKLFF
TGTGCCAGCTCATCCAAACAATCCGGGCGAGGGCCTAATGAAAAACTGTTTTTT
>-|-|TRBJ2-2|TRBV12-5
CASGRSGVTGELFF
TGTGCTAGTGGCCGAAGCGGTGTCACCGGGGAGCTGTTTTTT
>-|-|TRBJ1-5|TRBV6-1
CASSPPTSSNQPQHF
TGTGCCAGCAGTCCTCCAACCTCTAGCAATCAGCCCCAGCATTTT
>-|-|TRBJ1-6|TRBV6-1
CASSEARETSLHF
TGTGCCAGCAGTGAAGCGCGCGAGACCTCCCTCCACTTT
>-|TRBD2|TRBJ2-3|TRBV10-3
CAISPFSGGSTDTQYF
TGTGCCATCAGTCCTTTTAGCGGGGGATCCACAGATACGCAGTATTTT
>-|TRBD1|TRBJ2-2|TRBV7-7
CASRRTGTGGSGELFF
TGTGCTAGCCGCCGAACCGGGACAGGGGGTTCCGGGGAGCTGTTTTTT
>-|TRBD1|TRBJ2-7|TRBV4-3
CASSHGTGGNSYEQYF
TGCGCCAGCAGCCATGGGACAGGGGGCAACTCCTACGAGCAGTACTTC
>-|TRBD1|TRBJ1-1|TRBV5-4
CASRETGINAEAFF
TGTGCCAGCAGGGAGACAGGGATAAATGCTGAAGCTTTCTTT
>-|TRBD1|TRBJ1-1|TRBV7-9
CASSFAGQGFSEAFF
TGTGCCAGCAGCTTCGCGGGACAGGGTTTTAGTGAAGCTTTCTTT
>-|TRBD1|TRBJ2-3|TRBV4-1
CASSQGQTTDTQYF
TGCGCCAGCAGCCAGGGACAGACCACAGATACGCAGTATTTT
>few|-|TRBJ2-2|TRBV27
CASSFLDPTVSGELFF
TGTGCCAGCAGTTTTCTCGACCCGACAGTTAGCGGGGAGCTGTTTTTT
>-|-|TRBJ2-2|TRBV28
CASSKMGQANTGELFF
TGTGCCAGCAGTAAGATGGGGCAGGCGAACACCGGGGAGCTGTTTTTT
>once|-|TRBJ1-5|TRBV15
CATSRDLGISSNQPQHF
TGTGCCACCAGCAGAGATTTAGGGATATCCAGCAATCAGCCCCAGCATTTT
>-|-|TRBJ2-2|TRBV9
CASSVVPLGGANTGELFF
TGTGCCAGCAGCGTAGTCCCCTTGGGAGGAGCGAACACCGGGGAGCTGTTTTTT
>-|-|TRBJ1-2|TRBV6-5
CASKRTANYGYTF
TGTGCCAGCAAACGGACGGCTAACTATGGCTACACCTTC
>-|-|TRBJ1-5|TRBV5-6
CASSRGRNQPQHF
TGTGCCAGCAGCAGAGGGCGGAATCAGCCCCAGCATTTT
>-|-|TRBJ1-2|TRBV27
CASSFGGDGYTF
TGTGCCAGCAGTTTCGGGGGAGACGGCTACACCTTC
>-|-|TRBJ1-2|TRBV19
CASLERQRQFFNYGYTF
TGTGCCAGCCTGGAAAGGCAGCGTCAATTTTTTAACTATGGCTACACCTTC
>-|-|TRBJ1-1|TRBV2
CASSGPGTQNTEAFF
TGTGCCAGCAGCGGCCCCGGGACACAGAACACTGAAGCTTTCTTT
>-|-|TRBJ1-4|TRBV6-6
CASQIGFGEKLFF
TGTGCCAGCCAGATTGGGTTCGGTGAAAAACTGTTTTTT
>-|-|TRBJ2-7|TRBV4-3
CASSQGQGEAYEQYF
TGCGCCAGCAGCCAAGGCCAGGGGGAGGCCTACGAGCAGTACTTC
>-|-|TRBJ2-3|TRBV5-4
CASSLLGGGDTDTQYF
TGTGCCAGCAGCTTGTTAGGAGGGGGAGACACAGATACGCAGTATTTT
>-|-|TRBJ1-6|TRBV6-6
CASSYAGTNSPLHF
TGTGCCAGCAGTTACGCCGGAACTAATTCACCCCTCCACTTT
>-|TRBD1|TRBJ1-2|TRBV7-9
CASSGRDRELVYGYTF
TGTGCCAGCAGCGGAAGAGACAGGGAGTTGGTCTATGGCTACACCTTC
>-|-|TRBJ2-2|TRBV12-5
CASGTGDAGELFF
TGTGCTAGTGGGACAGGAGACGCCGGGGAGCTGTTTTTT
>-|TRBD1|TRBJ2-7|TRBV6-5
CASNKGQGVSYEQYF
TGTGCCAGCAACAAGGGACAGGGGGTCTCCTACGAGCAGTACTTC
>-|TRBD2|TRBJ2-3|TRBV27
CASSYSGADTDTQYF
TGTGCCAGCAGTTATAGCGGGGCGGACACAGATACGCAGTATTTT
>-|-|TRBJ2-7|TRBV7-2
CASSLEGALPLEQYF
TGTGCCAGCAGCTTAGAGGGAGCATTACCCCTAGAGCAGTACTTC